The T cell receptor beta chain described here comes from a study of T cell clones after liver transplantation. Turning to the study itself: Pre-transplant mixed lymphocyte reactions yielded third-party-reactive TCRbeta sequences as comparators for graft-donor-reactive sequences. Study-wide results and limits: Graft donor-reactive T cells possibly entered the graft instead of undergoing deletion.

Trimming took off 0 bases at V and 3 bases at J, with 11 bases between the two ends. The CDR3 is 15 amino acids. CDR1 is LNHDA, CDR2 SQIVND, per germline (reference sequence). TCRdb's table, derived via immunoSEQ multiplex PCR, lists solely in-frame clones and lacks some. Among about 7,400 clones listed, around 80% were seen once. With regard to this clone: Its target is unknown.

This chain uses TRBV19 with TRBJ1-2, with D maybe TRBD1 (6 bases). Sample: CD8+ T cells from blood, taken before liver transplant. The TCR originated in a human donor who received a liver transplant. In DNA form, the CDR3 reads TGTGCCAGTAGTATAGAACTCACAGGGTACTATGGCTACACCTTC. This gives the protein CASSIELTGYYGYTF.